Below, 3 T cell receptor beta chains from the same sample are listed, as sequenced in a study of CD4 and CD8 cells across lung adenocarcinoma regions. TCRdb recomputed calls from the PCR reads with MiXCR, one row per CDR3 protein. The repertoire includes 13,000 or so distinct CDR3 sequences, 45% to 50% of them detected once, and approximately 31% sits in the top ten. The sequencing input was CD8+ T cells from the margin of a lung tumor. These receptors were taken from a male donor with lung adenocarcinoma. The CD4 and CD8 labels of this study may be unreliable.

This clonotype was seen ten or more times. The CDR3 spells CASLGRAPSYEQYF. The DNA for the CDR3 is TGTGCCAGCCTTGGCAGGGCACCCTCCTACGAGCAGTACTTC. The chain uses TRBV6-8 and TRBJ2-7; D is possibly TRBD1 (5 bases). The length of the CDR3 is 14 residues. From germline, CDR1 is MNHGY and CDR2 SAAAGT. Trimming cost V 8 bases and J 0 bases, with 14 bases left between them.

In its sample, this clonotype was seen a few times. CDR3 loop: CASSRGGGSGNTEAFF. The CDR3 DNA follows: TGTGCCAGCAGCCGGGGGGGGGGATCCGGGAACACTGAAGCTTTCTTT. The chain recombines TRBV6-2 or TRBV6-3 with TRBJ1-1, with D perhaps matching TRBD1 (5 bases). Per germline, CDR1 MNHEY and CDR2 SVGEGT. V gave up 6 bases and J gave up 1 base, with 18 bases separating them. The CDR3 covers 16 residues.

The CDR3 is CASRSPSGLAGSSSTDAQFF. CDR3 nucleotides: TGTGCCAGCAGATCTCCCTCTGGACTAGCGGGGTCGAGCTCCACCGATGCGCAGTTCTTC. The genes are TRBV6-1 and TRBJ2-1; TRBD2 matches 12 bases. With 6 bases clipped from V and 12 bases from J, the junction kept 27 bases outside the gene matches. The germline V gene encodes CDR1 MNHNS and CDR2 SASEGT. The CDR3 totals 20 residues.